This record looks at one T cell receptor (beta chain) sequence and its context. This specimen includes other DNA sequences encoding the same CDR3. Time point of the sample: blood 4 weeks post-SBRT, at nephrectomy. Treatment defined: 15 Gy SBRT to primary tumor, nephrectomy 4 weeks later. In germline, CDR1 is SQVTM, CDR2 ANQGSEA. Between the trimmed V and J ends, which lost 6 bases and 6 bases, there was a span of 8 bases. The CDR3 loop spans 10 amino acids. Repertoires were generated with immunoSEQ multiplex PCR, while TCRdb's copy carries only in-frame clones and drops some. The repertoire consists of approximately 29,000 clones, with about 85% occurring once and the leading ten covering roughly a third. The sample comes from a study of radiation and T cells in renal cell carcinoma.

The clonotype comes from a man between 60 and 70 years old with renal cell carcinoma. V is TRBV29-1 and J is TRBJ1-2; no reliable D call. Sequenced here: blood, sampled from a patient whose treatment included radiotherapy and nephrectomy. In nucleotides, the CDR3 is TGCAGCGTCCTAGGAAATGGCTACACCTTC. The encoded protein is CSVLGNGYTF.